The clone carrying this TCR beta chain has more than one count but fewer than ten. As yet, its antigen is unknown. This sample was included in a study of CD8+ T cells in alopecia areata. Study-wide background: Treatment ran 6 to 18 months, with 6 months of follow-up afterward.

Study-level points and caveats: Scalp samples also yield sequences of resident alphabeta T cells from normal skin. Since there was just one nonresponder, nobody can yet say how baseline CD8+ expansion ties to response.

V lost 5 bases to trimming and J lost 2 bases; unmatched junction nucleotides: 4. The CDR3 loop spans 14 amino acids. Germline CDR1 and CDR2: SGHNT and YYREEE (reference sequence). Once RNA had been extracted, it was reverse transcribed into cDNA to act as the sequencing template. Measured with immunoSEQ multiplex PCR; TCRdb has only the in-frame clones, and not every one. The sample shows around 300,000 clones, roughly 63% of them seen only once. Treatment: oral pan-JAK inhibitor, 5-10 mg twice daily. Lesional scalp punch biopsies and peripheral blood were collected from alopecia areata patients. The genes are TRBV5-4 and TRBJ1-2, with TRBD1 identical over 9 bases. The clonotype originates from a human donor with alopecia areata. Sequenced here: CD4+ T cells sorted from blood, sampled at week 52, from a patient treated with tofacitinib. CDR3 in amino acids: CASSRGTGNYGYTF. The CDR3, as DNA: TGTGCCAGCAGTCGGGGGACAGGGAACTATGGCTACACCTTC.